Below, 10 T cell receptor beta chains from the same sample are listed, as sequenced in a study of response to subunit inactivated influenza vaccine. TCRdb analysed the RT-PCR reads with MiXCR anew, one entry per CDR3 protein. The sample records hundreds of thousands of distinct CDR3 sequences, about a sixth being singletons. The sequences come from PBMCs from blood, collected 11 to 12 days after vaccination. These TCRs come from a man aged 50-59 years who received an inactivated influenza vaccine.

The V and J genes are TRBV7-2 and TRBJ2-2; TRBD2 agrees at 7 bases. The CDR3 runs to 17 residues. Losses at the gene ends were 0 bases for V and 0 bases for J; bases not matched to a gene: 4. Germline CDR1 SGHTA, CDR2 FQGNSA. The CDR3 DNA sequence: TGTGCCAGCAGCTTAGCGGGGGGACTAACGAACACCGGGGAGCTGTTTTTT. It yields the protein CASSLAGGLTNTGELFF. The whole variable domain, filled in from reference TRBV7-2 and TRBJ2-2, reads GAGVSQSPSNKVTEKGKDVELRCDPISGHTALYWYRQSLGQGLEFLIYFQGNSAPDKSGLPSDRFSAERTGGSVSTLTIQRTQQEDSAVYLCASSLAGGLTNTGELFFGEGSRLTVL.

This chain links TRBV20-1 with TRBJ2-1, with TRBD2 as a possible D gene (6 bases). Trimming took off 4 bases at V and 6 bases at J, with 13 bases between the two ends. CDR3 size: 13 residues. Looked up from germline, CDR1 is DFQATT and CDR2 is SNEGSKA (reference sequence). Written as DNA, the CDR3 is TGCAGTGCTAACCAGCGGGCCAGCAATGAGCAGTTCTTC. This codes for CSANQRASNEQFF.

This clonotype was recorded a few times. The V call is TRBV5-6, the J call TRBJ2-3; 7 bases map to TRBD1. Germline-derived CDR1 and CDR2 are SGHDT and YYEEEE. This CDR3 contains 16 residues. The trim removed 7 bases at V and 2 bases at J, leaving 13 bases unmatched. CDR3 sequence: CASAGPEGALTDTQYF. CDR3 bases: TGTGCCAGCGCCGGACCCGAGGGGGCACTCACAGATACGCAGTATTTT. Variable domain in full (rest from reference TRBV5-6 and TRBJ2-3): DAGVTQSPTHLIKTRGQQVTLRCSPKSGHDTVSWYQQALGQGPQFIFQYYEEEERQRGNFPDRFSGHQFPNYSSELNVNALLLGDSALYLCASAGPEGALTDTQYFGPGTRLTVL.

Notes on this clonotype: Since the CDR3 does not end with the conserved phenylalanine or tryptophan, this likely comes from a read error. The rearrangement links TRBV27 to TRBJ2-5, with 7 bases identical to TRBD1. The end of the DNA fits TRBJ2-1 better, so the J call may be wrong. The CDR3 loop spans 17 amino acids. Germline-derived CDR1 and CDR2 are MNHEY and SMNVEV (reference sequence). CDR3 coding DNA: TGTGCCAGCAGTGTCACCTCCTTGACAGGGCCACAAGAGACCCAGTTCTTA. Translated: CASSVTSLTGPQETQFL.

V is TRBV3-1 and J is TRBJ2-3; D gene unclear. V was cut by 2 bases and J by 4 bases, with 7 bases left in between. The CDR3 extends over 13 amino acids. CDR1 and CDR2 from the germline V gene are LGHDT and YNNKEL (reference sequence). CDR3 protein: CASSQSLADTQYF. CDR3 nucleotide sequence: TGTGCCAGCAGCCAATCTTTGGCAGATACGCAGTATTTT.

This chain connects TRBV7-9 to TRBJ2-1; 9 nucleotides match TRBD1. Germline CDR1 reads SEHNR; CDR2 reads FQNEAQ (reference sequence). The CDR3 runs 14 residues. V shed 4 bases and J 9 bases; nucleotides not matched to a gene: 7. The CDR3 loop is CASSSGDRVREQFF. CDR3 DNA sequence: TGTGCCAGCAGCTCTGGGGACAGGGTCCGTGAGCAGTTCTTC. Complete variable domain (other parts from reference TRBV7-9 and TRBJ2-1): DTGVSQNPRHKITKRGQNVTFRCDPISEHNRLYWYRQTLGQGPEFLTYFQNEAQLEKSRLLSDRFSAERPKGSFSTLEIQRTEQGDSAMYLCASSSGDRVREQFFGPGTRLTVL.

The chain employs TRBV5-1 and TRBJ2-1; 8 bases are shared with TRBD1. The length of the CDR3 is 16 residues. Per the germline V gene, CDR1 is SGHRS and CDR2 is YFSETQ. V lost 7 bases and J lost 9; bases outside the gene matches: 18. The CDR3 protein is CASLGQGGTLGGEQFF. The CDR3 DNA follows: TGCGCCAGCCTAGGACAGGGAGGTACTCTAGGGGGTGAGCAGTTCTTC.

This clonotype was observed a few times. V and J are TRBV9 and TRBJ2-3; 12 bases map to TRBD2. CDR3 length equals 17 residues. Germline assignment: CDR1 SGDLS and CDR2 YYNGEE. With V trimmed by 0 bases and J by 6 bases, 8 bases remained unmatched. The CDR3 loop reads CASSVDASGGARDTQYF. CDR3 DNA sequence: TGTGCCAGCAGCGTAGACGCTAGCGGGGGGGCTAGGGATACGCAGTATTTT.

This clonotype showed up many times. The chain links TRBV12-3 or TRBV12-4 to TRBJ2-3, with a possible D match to TRBD2 (7 bases). The CDR3 loop spans 15 amino acids. Trimming cost V 4 bases and J 0 bases, with 11 bases left between them. The CDR3 sequence is CASSSEGGSTDTQYF. DNA of the CDR3: TGTGCCAGCAGTTCTGAGGGGGGGAGCACAGATACGCAGTATTTT.

This clonotype was seen a few times. The rearrangement links TRBV7-8 to TRBJ2-2; D is perhaps TRBD2 (6 bases). CDR3 length equals 16 residues. The germline V gene has CDR1 SGHVS and CDR2 FQNEAQ. The V and J ends lost 3 bases and 2 bases respectively, with 13 bases between them. The CDR3 sequence: CASSFGTYLNTGELFF. DNA for the CDR3: TGTGCCAGCAGCTTTGGGACTTATCTAAACACCGGGGAGCTGTTTTTT.